This paragraph reports one T cell receptor (beta chain). The antigen remains undetermined. This record comes from a study of T-cell reconstitution after alpha-beta-depleted transplantation in children. Regarding the study as a whole: Several hundred rapidly expanded clones from non-depleted graft cells reportedly supplied alpha-beta T cells about two months post-transplant. At one year after transplant, newly produced T cells mostly accounted for T-cell counts and diversity. The high TCRbeta diversity at day 60 in some patients came from surviving recipient T cells and thymic progenitors.

Unique molecular identifiers were incorporated during preparation of the TCRbeta library. TCRdb reprocessed the PCR reads with MiXCR, giving one entry per CDR3 protein. The sample contains around 500,000 distinct CDR3 sequences, 23% of which appear only once. Germline V CDR1 and CDR2: SGDLS, YYNGEE. The CDR3 loop spans 14 amino acids. The trim removed 3 bases at V and 2 bases at J, leaving 5 bases unmatched. The sequenced sample was PBMCs, mostly from graft donor cells, obtained 360 days after TCRalphabeta/CD19-depleted stem cell transplant. The V and J genes are TRBV9 and TRBJ2-7, with 7 bases fitting TRBD1. This sequence originates from a boy in the first two years of life who had a stem cell transplant for acute myeloid leukemia, so the T cells may come from the graft donor. DNA for the CDR3: TGTGCCAGCAGCGGGACAGGTCATGCCTACGAGCAGTACTTC. Its translation: CASSGTGHAYEQYF.